This TCR beta chain was recovered during a study of T cell responses to AZD1222 COVID-19 vaccine. Study-wide findings and caveats: Per reports, nearly half of all spike-specific TCRs target regions that are unmutated in variants. Females made up more of the donors, who were largely white British, and clonal diversity may have come out too low.

Remarks on this clone: Its antigen is still unknown.

Here immunoSEQ multiplex PCR was the method, and the copy in TCRdb shows in-frame clones only, minus some. The sample carries around 100,000 clones, around 90% recorded once. Trimming at V came to 5 bases and at J to 14 bases, leaving 10 bases not matched to a gene. The CDR3 contains 13 residues. The chain employs TRBV12-3 or TRBV12-4 and TRBJ2-3; 10 bases fit TRBD2. Sequenced material: peripheral blood, taken on day 0 of AZD1222 vaccination. The TCR sequence derives from an adult in good health. CDR3 nucleotides: TGTGCCAGCAGTATACAATGGACTAGCGGCGTGTATTTT. It yields the protein CASSIQWTSGVYF.